This TCR beta chain was recorded in a study of CD8 T cells in ankylosing spondylitis. 5'-RACE, quantitative and with molecular barcodes, yielded the TCR beta libraries. TCRdb used MiXCR to reprocess the 5' RACE reads, holding one entry per CDR3 protein. The sample shows 300,000 to 350,000 distinct CDR3 sequences, less than 25% of them seen only once. This clonotype was picked up many times. Its antigen is undetermined. Whole-study results and caveats: Characteristic, it appeared, of ankylosing spondylitis blood was a TCR beta motif of several highly homologous variants. Significantly higher representation of disease-linked clones was reported for matched ankylosing spondylitis synovial fluid.

This receptor was taken from a female donor with ankylosing spondylitis or in good health (not recorded which). Material for sequencing was blood, either unsorted or a sorted T cell fraction (not recorded which).

CDR3 coding DNA: TGCAGTGCTAGATTACAGGGCCTCACCTACGAGCAGTACTTC. It is translated as CSARLQGLTYEQYF. The V and J genes are TRBV20-1 and TRBJ2-7; maybe TRBD1 (6 bases). Germline V CDR1 and CDR2: DFQATT, SNEGSKA (reference sequence). The CDR3 runs to 14 residues. Trimming pared 2 bases from V and 2 bases from J, leaving 13 bases between.